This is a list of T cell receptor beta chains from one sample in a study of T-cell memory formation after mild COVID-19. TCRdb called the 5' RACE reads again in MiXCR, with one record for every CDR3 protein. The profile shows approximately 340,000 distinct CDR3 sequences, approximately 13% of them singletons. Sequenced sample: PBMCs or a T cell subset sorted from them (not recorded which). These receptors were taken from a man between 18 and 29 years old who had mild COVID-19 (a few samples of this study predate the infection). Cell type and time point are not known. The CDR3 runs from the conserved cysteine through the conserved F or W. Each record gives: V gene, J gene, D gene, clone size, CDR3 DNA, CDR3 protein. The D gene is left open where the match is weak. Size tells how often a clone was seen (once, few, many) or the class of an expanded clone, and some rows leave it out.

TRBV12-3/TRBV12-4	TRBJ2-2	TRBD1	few	TGTGCCAGCATTCCCAGGGGGTTCACCGGGGAGCTGTTTTTT	CASIPRGFTGELFF
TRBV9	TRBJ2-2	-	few	TGTGCCAGCAGCCCCTGGATCACCGGGGAGCTGTTTTTT	CASSPWITGELFF
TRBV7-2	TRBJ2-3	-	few	TGTGCCAGCAGCCCGCCAGGGGAGGATACGCAGTATTTT	CASSPPGEDTQYF
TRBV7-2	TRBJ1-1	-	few	TGTGCCAGCAGCCTTTTGTGGGGCACTGAAGCTTTCTTT	CASSLLWGTEAFF
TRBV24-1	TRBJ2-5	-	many	TGTGCCACCAGTGAAGGGTCCCAAGAGACCCAGTACTTC	CATSEGSQETQYF
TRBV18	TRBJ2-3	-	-	TGTGCCAGCTCAGCATATGGAGATACGCAGTATTTT	CASSAYGDTQYF
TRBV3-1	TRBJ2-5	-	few	TGTGCCAGCAGCCAAAAGGGGGGGTTTAGGAAAACCCAAGAGACCCAGTACTTC	CASSQKGGFRKTQETQYF
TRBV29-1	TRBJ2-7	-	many	TGCAGCGTTGGTAGAAGCTACGAGCAGTACTTC	CSVGRSYEQYF
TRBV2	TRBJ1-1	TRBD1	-	TGTGCCAGCAGAGTCTCGGGACAGTACATGAACACTGAAGCTTTCTTT	CASRVSGQYMNTEAFF
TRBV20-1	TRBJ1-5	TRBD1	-	TGCAGTGCTAGCAGGGACAGATTAAATCAGCCCCAGCATTTT	CSASRDRLNQPQHF